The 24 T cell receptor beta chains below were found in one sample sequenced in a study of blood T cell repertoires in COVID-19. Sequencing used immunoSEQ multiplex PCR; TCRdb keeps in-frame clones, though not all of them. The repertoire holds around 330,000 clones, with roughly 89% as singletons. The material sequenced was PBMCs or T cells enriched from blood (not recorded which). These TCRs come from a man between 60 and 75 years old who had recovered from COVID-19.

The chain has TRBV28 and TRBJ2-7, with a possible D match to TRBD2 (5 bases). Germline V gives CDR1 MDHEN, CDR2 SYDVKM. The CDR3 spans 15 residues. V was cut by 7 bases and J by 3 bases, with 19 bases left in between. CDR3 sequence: CASNGLGEPSYEQYF. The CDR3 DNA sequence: TGTGCCAGCAACGGACTGGGTGAACCCAGCTACGAGCAGTACTTC.

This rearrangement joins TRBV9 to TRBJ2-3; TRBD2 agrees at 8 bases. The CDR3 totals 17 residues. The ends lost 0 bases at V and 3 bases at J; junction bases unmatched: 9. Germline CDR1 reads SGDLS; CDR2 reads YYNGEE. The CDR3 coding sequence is TGTGCCAGCAGCGTAGCAACGGGAGGGAGTAGAACAGATACGCAGTATTTT. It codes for CASSVATGGSRTDTQYF.

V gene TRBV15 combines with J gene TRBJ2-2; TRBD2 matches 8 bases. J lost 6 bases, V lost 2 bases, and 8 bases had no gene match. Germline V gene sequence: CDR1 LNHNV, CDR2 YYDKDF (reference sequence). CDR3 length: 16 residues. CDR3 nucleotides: TGTGCCACCAGCAGACAACCGACTAGCGTGTCCGGGGAGCTGTTTTTT. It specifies CATSRQPTSVSGELFF.

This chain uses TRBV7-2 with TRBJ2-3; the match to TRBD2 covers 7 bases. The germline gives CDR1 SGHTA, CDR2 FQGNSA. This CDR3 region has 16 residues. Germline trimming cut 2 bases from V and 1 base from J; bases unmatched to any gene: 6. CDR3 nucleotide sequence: TGTGCCAGCAGCTTACGGAGCGGGATACGCACAGATACGCAGTATTTT. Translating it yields CASSLRSGIRTDTQYF.

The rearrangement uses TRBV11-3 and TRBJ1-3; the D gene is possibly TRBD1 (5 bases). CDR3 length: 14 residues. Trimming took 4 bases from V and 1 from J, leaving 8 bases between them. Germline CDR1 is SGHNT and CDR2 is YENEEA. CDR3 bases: TGTGCCAGCAGCTCCGGGGGGTCTGGAAACACCATATATTTT. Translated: CASSSGGSGNTIYF.

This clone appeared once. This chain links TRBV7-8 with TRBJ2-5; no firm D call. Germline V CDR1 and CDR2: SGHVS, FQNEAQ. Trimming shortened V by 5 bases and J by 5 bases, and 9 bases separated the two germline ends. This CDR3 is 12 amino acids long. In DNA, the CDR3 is TGTGCCAGCAGCCTCCTCCAGGAGACCCAGTACTTC. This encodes CASSLLQETQYF.

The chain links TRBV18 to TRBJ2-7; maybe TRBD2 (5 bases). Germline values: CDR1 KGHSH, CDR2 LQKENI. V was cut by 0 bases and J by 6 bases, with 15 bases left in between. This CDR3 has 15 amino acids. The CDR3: CASSPPRRAQAEQYF. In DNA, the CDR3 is TGTGCCAGCTCACCACCGAGGCGGGCCCAGGCCGAGCAGTACTTC.

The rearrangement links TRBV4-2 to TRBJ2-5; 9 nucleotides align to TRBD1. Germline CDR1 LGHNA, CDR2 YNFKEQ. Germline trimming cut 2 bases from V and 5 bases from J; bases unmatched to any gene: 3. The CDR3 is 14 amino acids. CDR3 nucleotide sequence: TGTGCCAGCAGCCAATGGACAGGGGAGGAGACCCAGTACTTC. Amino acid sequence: CASSQWTGEETQYF.

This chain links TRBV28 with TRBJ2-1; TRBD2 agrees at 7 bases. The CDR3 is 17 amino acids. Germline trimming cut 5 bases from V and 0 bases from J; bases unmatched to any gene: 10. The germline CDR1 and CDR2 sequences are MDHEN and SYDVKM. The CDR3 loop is CASSPSSGPSSYNEQFF. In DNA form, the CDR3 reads TGTGCCAGCAGTCCTTCTAGCGGCCCGAGCTCCTACAATGAGCAGTTCTTC.

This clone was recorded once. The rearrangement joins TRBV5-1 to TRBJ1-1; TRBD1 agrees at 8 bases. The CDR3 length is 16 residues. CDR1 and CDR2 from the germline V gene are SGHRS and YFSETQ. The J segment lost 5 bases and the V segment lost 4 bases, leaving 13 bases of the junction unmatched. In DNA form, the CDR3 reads TGCGCCAGCAGCCATTCCCCAGGGGGCCGGCGGACTGAAGCTTTCTTT. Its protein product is CASSHSPGGRRTEAFF.

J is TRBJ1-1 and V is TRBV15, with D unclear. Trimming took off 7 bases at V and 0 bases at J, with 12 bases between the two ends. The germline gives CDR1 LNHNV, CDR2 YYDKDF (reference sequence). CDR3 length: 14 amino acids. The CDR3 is CATNRLAMNTEAFF. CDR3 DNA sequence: TGTGCCACCAACCGATTAGCCATGAACACTGAAGCTTTCTTT. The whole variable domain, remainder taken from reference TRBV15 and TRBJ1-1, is DAMVIQNPRYQVTQFGKPVTLSCSQTLNHNVMYWYQQKSSQAPKLLFHYYDKDFNNEADTPDNFQSRRPNTSFCFLDIRSPGLGDTAMYLCATNRLAMNTEAFFGQGTRLTVV.

As DNA, the CDR3 is TGCGCCAGCAGCCAAGGGCCTACAGGGTTCAATCAGCCCCAGCATTTT. Translating it yields CASSQGPTGFNQPQHF. This sequence joins TRBV4-1 and TRBJ1-5, with D tentatively TRBD1 (6 bases). This CDR3 has 16 residues. The germline gives CDR1 MGHRA, CDR2 YSYEKL. Trimming removed 1 base at V and 3 bases at J, with 13 bases between.

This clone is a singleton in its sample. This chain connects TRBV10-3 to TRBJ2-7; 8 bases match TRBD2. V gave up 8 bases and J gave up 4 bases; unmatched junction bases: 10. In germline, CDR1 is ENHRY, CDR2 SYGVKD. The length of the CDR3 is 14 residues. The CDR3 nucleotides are TGTGCCATCCGCCGGGTCGCGGGAGGTTACGAGCAGTACTTC. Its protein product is CAIRRVAGGYEQYF.

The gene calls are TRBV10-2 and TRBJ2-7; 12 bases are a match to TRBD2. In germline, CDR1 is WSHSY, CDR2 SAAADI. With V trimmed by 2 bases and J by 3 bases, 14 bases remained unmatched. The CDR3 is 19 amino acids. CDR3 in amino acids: CASSENRRGLAGLFYEQYF. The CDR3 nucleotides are TGCGCCAGCAGTGAGAACAGAAGAGGACTAGCGGGATTATTCTACGAGCAGTACTTC.

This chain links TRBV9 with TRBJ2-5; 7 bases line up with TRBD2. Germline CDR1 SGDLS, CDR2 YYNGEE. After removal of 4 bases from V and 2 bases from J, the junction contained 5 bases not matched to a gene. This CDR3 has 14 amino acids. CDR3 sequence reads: CASSRSSGQETQYF. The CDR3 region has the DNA TGTGCCAGCAGCCGGTCTAGCGGACAAGAGACCCAGTACTTC.

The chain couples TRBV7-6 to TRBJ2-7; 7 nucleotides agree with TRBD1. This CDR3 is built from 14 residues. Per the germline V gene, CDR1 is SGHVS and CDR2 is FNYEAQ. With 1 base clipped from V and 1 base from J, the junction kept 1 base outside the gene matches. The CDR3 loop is CASSLEGQSYEQYF. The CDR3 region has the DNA TGTGCCAGCAGCTTAGAGGGACAGTCCTACGAGCAGTACTTC.

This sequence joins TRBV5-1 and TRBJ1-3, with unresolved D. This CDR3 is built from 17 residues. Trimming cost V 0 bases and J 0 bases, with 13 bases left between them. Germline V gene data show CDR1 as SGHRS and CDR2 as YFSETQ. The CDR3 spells CASSLGGRIRSGNTIYF. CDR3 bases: TGCGCCAGCAGCTTGGGTGGGAGGATCCGCTCTGGAAACACCATATATTTT.

CDR3 in amino acids: CASSPADRGREQYF. The CDR3 DNA is TGTGCCAGCAGCCCGGCGGACAGGGGGCGGGAGCAGTACTTC. J is TRBJ2-7 and V is TRBV11-2; 11 bases fit TRBD1. Germline trimming cut 5 bases from V and 7 bases from J; bases unmatched to any gene: 7. CDR3 length equals 14 residues. The germline CDR1 and CDR2 sequences are SGHAT and FQNNGV. Supplemented by reference TRBV11-2 and TRBJ2-7, the full variable domain reads EAGVAQSPRYKIIEKRQSVAFWCNPISGHATLYWYQQILGQGPKLLIQFQNNGVVDDSQLPKDRFSAERLKGVDSTLKIQPAKLEDSAVYLCASSPADRGREQYFGPGTRLTVT.

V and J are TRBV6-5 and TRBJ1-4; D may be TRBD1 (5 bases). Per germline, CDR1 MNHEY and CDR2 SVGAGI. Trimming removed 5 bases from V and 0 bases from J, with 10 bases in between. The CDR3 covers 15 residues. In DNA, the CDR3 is TGTGCCAGCAGTAGGGGCCGGACAACTAATGAAAAACTGTTTTTT. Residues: CASSRGRTTNEKLFF.

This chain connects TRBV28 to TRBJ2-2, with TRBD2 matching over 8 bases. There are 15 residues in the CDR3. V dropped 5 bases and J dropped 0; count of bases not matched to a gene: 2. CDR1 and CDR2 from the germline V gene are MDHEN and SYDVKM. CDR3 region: CASSEAGANTGELFF. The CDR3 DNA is TGTGCCAGCAGTGAAGCGGGAGCGAACACCGGGGAGCTGTTTTTT.

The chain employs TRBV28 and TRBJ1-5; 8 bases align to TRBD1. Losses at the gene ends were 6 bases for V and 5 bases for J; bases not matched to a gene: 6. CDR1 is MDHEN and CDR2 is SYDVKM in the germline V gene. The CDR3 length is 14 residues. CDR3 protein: CASRPGQGDQPQHF. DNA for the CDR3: TGTGCCAGCAGACCCGGACAGGGAGATCAGCCCCAGCATTTT.

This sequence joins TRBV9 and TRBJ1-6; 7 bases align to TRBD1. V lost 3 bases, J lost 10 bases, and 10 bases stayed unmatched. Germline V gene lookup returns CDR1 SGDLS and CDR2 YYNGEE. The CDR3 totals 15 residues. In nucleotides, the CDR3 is TGTGCCAGCAGCGCCGAAGGAGGGGGCAGGTCACCCCTCCACTTT. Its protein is CASSAEGGGRSPLHF.

The CDR3 region has the DNA TGTGCCAGCAGCTTAACCCCTAGTCTATCCGGGGAGCTGTTTTTT. Its translation: CASSLTPSLSGELFF. V gene TRBV7-2 combines with J gene TRBJ2-2; D is unresolved. V was pared by 2 bases and J by 6 bases, with 13 bases between. The CDR3 is made up of 15 amino acids. Germline assignment: CDR1 SGHTA and CDR2 FQGNSA.

The CDR3 DNA follows: TGTGCCAGCAGCCGGACAGCCGATAGCAATCAGCCCCAGCATTTT. The encoded protein is CASSRTADSNQPQHF. The J gene is TRBJ1-5, the V gene TRBV6-5, with TRBD1 as a possible D gene (6 bases). This CDR3 comprises 15 residues. Germline V gene sequence: CDR1 MNHEY, CDR2 SVGAGI. Trimming removed 6 bases from V and 0 bases from J, with 12 bases in between.